This TCR beta chain was observed in a study of tumor-infiltrating lymphocytes in primary liver carcinoma. Overall study context: The tumors ranged from about 4.2 to 11 cm across and fell within stage T1-T3 N0M0. Each sample had roughly 3.65 to 7.13 million productive TCRbeta reads regardless of tissue type.

Germline loops: CDR1 WNHNN, CDR2 SYGVQD (reference sequence). V shed 7 bases, J shed 4 bases, and the junction held 10 bases outside the gene matches. The CDR3 has 15 residues. This clonotype was seen ten or more times. TCR beta cDNA was prepared out of around 460 ng total RNA by means of a constant-region primer. Sequencing libraries for TCR beta derived from three nested multiplex PCR rounds that used slightly modified ARM-PCR. Both of the initial two PCR rounds ran for approximately 11 cycles and employed TRBV1-TRBV30 forward primers alongside a C-beta reverse primer. TCRdb independently ran MiXCR on the multiplex PCR reads; one entry per CDR3 protein. The data show over 75,000 distinct CDR3 sequences, with just under 70% seen just once and around 25% held by the top ten. RNA and DNA were co-extracted from about 20-30 mg of unsorted bulk tissue.

The origin of this receptor is a middle-aged man with primary liver carcinoma and hepatitis B virus infection. The sample taken for sequencing was tumor-adjacent normal liver tissue. This chain links TRBV10-1 with TRBJ2-1; 7 bases are shared with TRBD1. CDR3 DNA sequence: TGCGCCAGCACCGACGACAGGGTACCTTACAATGAGCAGTTCTTC. Translating it yields CASTDDRVPYNEQFF.